This TCR beta chain is from a study of blood T cell repertoires in COVID-19. In the study overall: Both acute and convalescent COVID-19 samples were obtained from the United States, Italy and Spain. T cells, B-cell-depleted T cells, or PBMCs supplied cDNA or gDNA.

This CDR3 has 18 residues. CDR1 is LNHDA, CDR2 SQIVND, per germline (reference sequence). J gave up 5 bases and V 6 bases, and 17 bases lay outside the gene matches. Per the original methods: Amplification of reference gene primers provided the estimated nucleated cell counts. Using immunoSEQ multiplex PCR, the repertoire was profiled, and TCRdb retains in-frame clones only, with some absent. V and J calls and clone size follow that table, whereas D and trimming were derived from the DNA. Here the sample spans under 300,000 clones, 89% being singletons. This TCR derives from a man between 45 and 60 years old with acute or convalescent COVID-19. The specimen sequenced was peripheral blood. The rearrangement uses TRBV19 and TRBJ2-7, with TRBD2 matching 12 bases. The CDR3 protein is CASSRPPIGLAGFHEQYF. Written as DNA, the CDR3 is TGTGCCAGTAGCAGGCCCCCGATCGGACTAGCGGGGTTTCACGAGCAGTACTTC.